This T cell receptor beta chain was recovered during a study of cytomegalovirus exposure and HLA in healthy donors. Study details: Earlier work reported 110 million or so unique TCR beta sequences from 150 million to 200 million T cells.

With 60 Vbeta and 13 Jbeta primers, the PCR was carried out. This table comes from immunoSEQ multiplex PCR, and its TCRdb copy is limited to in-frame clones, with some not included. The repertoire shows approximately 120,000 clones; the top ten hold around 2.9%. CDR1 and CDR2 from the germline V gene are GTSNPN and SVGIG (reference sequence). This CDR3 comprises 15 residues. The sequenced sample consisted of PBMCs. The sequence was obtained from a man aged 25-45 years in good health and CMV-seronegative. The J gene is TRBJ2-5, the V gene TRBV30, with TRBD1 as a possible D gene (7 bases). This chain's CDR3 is CGLETSGGIQETQYF. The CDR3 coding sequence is TGTGGCCTGGAGACGTCAGGGGGGATCCAAGAGACCCAGTACTTC. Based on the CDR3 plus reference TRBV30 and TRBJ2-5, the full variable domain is SQTIHQWPATLVQPVGSPLSLECTVEGTSNPNLYWYRQAAGRGLQLLFYSVGIGQISSEVPQNLSASRPQDRQFILSSKKLLLSDSGFYLCGLETSGGIQETQYFGPGTRLLVL.